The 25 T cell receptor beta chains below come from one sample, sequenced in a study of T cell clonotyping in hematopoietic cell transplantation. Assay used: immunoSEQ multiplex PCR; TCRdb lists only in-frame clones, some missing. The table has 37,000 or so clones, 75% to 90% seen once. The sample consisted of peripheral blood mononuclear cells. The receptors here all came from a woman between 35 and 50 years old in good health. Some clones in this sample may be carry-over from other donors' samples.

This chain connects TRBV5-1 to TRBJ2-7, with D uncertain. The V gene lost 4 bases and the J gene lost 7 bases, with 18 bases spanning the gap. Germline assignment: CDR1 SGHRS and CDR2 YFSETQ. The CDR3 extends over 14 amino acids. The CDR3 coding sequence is TGCGCCAGCAGCCCTGGTAGGGATGTGGGGGAGCAGTACTTC. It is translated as CASSPGRDVGEQYF.

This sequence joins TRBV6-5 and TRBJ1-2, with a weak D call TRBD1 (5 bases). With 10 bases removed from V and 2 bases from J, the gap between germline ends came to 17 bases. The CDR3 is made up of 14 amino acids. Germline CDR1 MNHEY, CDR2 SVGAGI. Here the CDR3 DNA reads TGTGCCACGCTGACCGGGACGGACAACTATGGCTACACCTTC. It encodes CATLTGTDNYGYTF.

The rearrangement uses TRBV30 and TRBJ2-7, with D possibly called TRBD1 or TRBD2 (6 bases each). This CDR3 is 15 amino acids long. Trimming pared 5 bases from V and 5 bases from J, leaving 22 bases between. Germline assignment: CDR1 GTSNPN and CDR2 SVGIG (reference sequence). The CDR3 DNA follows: TGTGCCTGGGACGGGGGCGCTCTACGATTCAACGAGCAGTACTTC. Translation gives CAWDGGALRFNEQYF.

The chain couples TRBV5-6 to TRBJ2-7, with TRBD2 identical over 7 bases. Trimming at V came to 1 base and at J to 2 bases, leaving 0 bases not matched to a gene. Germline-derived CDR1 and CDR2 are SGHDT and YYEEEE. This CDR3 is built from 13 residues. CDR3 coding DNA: TGTGCCAGCAGCTTGCGGGGGGCCTACGAGCAGTACTTC. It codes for CASSLRGAYEQYF.

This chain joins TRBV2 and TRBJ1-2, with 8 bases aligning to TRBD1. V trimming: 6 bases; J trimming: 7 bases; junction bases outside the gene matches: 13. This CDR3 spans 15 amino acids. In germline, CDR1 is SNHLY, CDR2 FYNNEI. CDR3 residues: CASRGTGLRTSGYTF. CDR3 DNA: TGTGCCAGCAGAGGGACAGGCCTTAGGACGTCTGGCTACACCTTC.

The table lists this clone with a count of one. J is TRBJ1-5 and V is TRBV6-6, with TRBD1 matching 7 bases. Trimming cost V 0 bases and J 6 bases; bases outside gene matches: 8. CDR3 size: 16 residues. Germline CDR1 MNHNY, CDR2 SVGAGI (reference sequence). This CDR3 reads CASSYSGRGSGQPQHF. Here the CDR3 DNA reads TGTGCCAGCAGTTACTCTGGCAGGGGGAGCGGTCAGCCCCAGCATTTT.

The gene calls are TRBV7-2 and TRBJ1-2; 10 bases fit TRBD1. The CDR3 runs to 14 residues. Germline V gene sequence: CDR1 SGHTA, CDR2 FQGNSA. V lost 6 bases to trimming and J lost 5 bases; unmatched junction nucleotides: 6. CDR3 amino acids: CASRTGQGIYGYTF. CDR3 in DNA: TGTGCCAGCAGAACGGGACAGGGGATATATGGCTACACCTTC.

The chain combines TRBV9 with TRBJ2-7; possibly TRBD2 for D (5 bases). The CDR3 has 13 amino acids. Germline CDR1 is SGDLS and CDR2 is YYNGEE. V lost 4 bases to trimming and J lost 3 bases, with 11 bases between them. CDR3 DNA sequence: TGTGCCAGCAGCCCCGGACTGAGCTACGAGCAGTACTTC. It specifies CASSPGLSYEQYF.

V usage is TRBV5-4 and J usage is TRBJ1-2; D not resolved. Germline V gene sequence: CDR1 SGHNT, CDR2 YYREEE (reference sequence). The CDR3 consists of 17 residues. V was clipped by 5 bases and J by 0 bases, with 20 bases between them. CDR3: CASSWIGRAGSNYGYTF. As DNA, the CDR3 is TGTGCCAGCAGTTGGATTGGGCGGGCGGGATCTAACTATGGCTACACCTTC. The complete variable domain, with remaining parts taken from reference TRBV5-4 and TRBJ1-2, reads ETGVTQSPTHLIKTRGQQVTLRCSSQSGHNTVSWYQQALGQGPQFIFQYYREEENGRGNFPPRFSGLQFPNYSSELNVNALELDDSALYLCASSWIGRAGSNYGYTFGSGTRLTVV.

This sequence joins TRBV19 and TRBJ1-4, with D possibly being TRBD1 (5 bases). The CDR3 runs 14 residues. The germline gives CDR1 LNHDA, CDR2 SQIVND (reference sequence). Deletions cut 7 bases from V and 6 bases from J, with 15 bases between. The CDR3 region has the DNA TGTGCCAGTACCCCATGGGGCGAGGATGAAAAACTGTTTTTT. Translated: CASTPWGEDEKLFF.

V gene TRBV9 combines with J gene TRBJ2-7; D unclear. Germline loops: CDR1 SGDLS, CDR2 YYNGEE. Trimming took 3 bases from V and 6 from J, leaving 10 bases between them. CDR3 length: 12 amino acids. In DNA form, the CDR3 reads TGTGCCAGCAGCGCCTATGGCAGCGAGCAGTACTTC. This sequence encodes CASSAYGSEQYF.

The CDR3 bases are TGTGCCACCAGCAGAGATCGTGGGACACGATCCTACGAGCAGTACTTC. Amino acid sequence: CATSRDRGTRSYEQYF. The rearrangement uses TRBV15 and TRBJ2-7; the D gene is possibly TRBD1 (6 bases). The CDR3 spans 16 residues. The V gene lost 0 bases and the J gene lost 1 base, with 13 bases spanning the gap. From germline, CDR1 is LNHNV and CDR2 YYDKDF (reference sequence).

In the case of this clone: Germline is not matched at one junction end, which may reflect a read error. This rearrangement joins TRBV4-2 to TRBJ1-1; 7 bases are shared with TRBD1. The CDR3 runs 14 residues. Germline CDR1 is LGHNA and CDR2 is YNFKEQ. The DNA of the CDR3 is TGTGCCAGCAGCCAAGAACAGGGGAACCCTGAAGCTTTCTTT. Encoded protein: CASSQEQGNPEAFF.

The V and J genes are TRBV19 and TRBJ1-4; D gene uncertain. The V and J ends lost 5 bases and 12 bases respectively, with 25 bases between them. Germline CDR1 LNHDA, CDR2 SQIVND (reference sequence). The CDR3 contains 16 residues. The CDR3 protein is CASSPVPRGLGLELFF. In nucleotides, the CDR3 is TGTGCCAGTAGTCCCGTCCCAAGAGGACTTGGATTGGAACTGTTTTTT.

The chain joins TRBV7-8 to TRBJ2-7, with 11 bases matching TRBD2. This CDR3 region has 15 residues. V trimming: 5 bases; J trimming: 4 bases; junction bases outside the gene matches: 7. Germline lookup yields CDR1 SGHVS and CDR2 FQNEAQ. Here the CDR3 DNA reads TGTGCCAGCAGCCAAACCGGGACTAGCGGTTACGAGCAGTACTTC. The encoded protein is CASSQTGTSGYEQYF.

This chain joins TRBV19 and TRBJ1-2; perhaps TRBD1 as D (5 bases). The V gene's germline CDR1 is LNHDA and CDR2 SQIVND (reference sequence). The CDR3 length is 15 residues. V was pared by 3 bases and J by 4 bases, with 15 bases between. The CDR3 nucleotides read TGTGCCAGTAGTATCGATCGGGGCGCAATCTATGGCTACACCTTC. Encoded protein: CASSIDRGAIYGYTF.

In DNA, the CDR3 is TGTGCCAGCAGCGTACGACAGGACCCCTTCTATGGCTACACCTTC. It yields the protein CASSVRQDPFYGYTF. The chain joins TRBV9 to TRBJ1-2; possibly TRBD1 for D (6 bases). CDR1 and CDR2 from the germline V gene are SGDLS and YYNGEE. This CDR3 region has 15 residues. V lost 1 base to trimming and J lost 4 bases, with 14 bases between them.

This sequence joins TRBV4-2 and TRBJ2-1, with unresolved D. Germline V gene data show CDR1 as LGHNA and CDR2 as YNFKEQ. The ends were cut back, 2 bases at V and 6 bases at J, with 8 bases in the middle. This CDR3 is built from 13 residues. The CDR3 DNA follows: TGTGCCAGCAGCCAAACGACCACCAATGAGCAGTTCTTC. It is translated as CASSQTTTNEQFF.

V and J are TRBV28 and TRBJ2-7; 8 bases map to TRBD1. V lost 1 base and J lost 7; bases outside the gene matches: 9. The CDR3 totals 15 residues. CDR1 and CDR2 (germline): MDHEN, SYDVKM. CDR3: CASSLLETGTGEQYF. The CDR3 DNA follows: TGTGCCAGCAGTTTATTAGAGACAGGGACAGGAGAGCAGTACTTC.

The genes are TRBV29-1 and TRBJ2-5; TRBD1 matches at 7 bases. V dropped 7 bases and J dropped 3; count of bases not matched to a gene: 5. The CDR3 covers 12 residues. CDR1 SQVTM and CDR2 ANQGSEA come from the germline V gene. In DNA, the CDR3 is TGCAGCGCCAGGGGGATGGAAGAGACCCAGTACTTC. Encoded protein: CSARGMEETQYF. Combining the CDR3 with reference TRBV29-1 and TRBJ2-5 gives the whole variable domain SAVISQKPSRDICQRGTSLTIQCQVDSQVTMMFWYRQQPGQSLTLIATANQGSEATYESGFVIDKFPISRPNLTFSTLTVSNMSPEDSSIYLCSARGMEETQYFGPGTRLLVL.

This CDR3 reads CASSPQGHHEQYF. Written as DNA, the CDR3 is TGTGCCAGCTCACCACAGGGGCACCACGAGCAGTACTTC. The V call is TRBV18, the J call TRBJ2-7; tentatively, D is TRBD1 (5 bases). Germline lookup yields CDR1 KGHSH and CDR2 LQKENI. Trimming pared 1 base from V and 5 bases from J, leaving 9 bases between. The CDR3 totals 13 residues.

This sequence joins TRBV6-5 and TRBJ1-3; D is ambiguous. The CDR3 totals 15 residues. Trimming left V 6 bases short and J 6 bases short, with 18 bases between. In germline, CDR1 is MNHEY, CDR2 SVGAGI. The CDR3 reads CASSPGEGSENTIYF. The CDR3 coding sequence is TGTGCCAGCAGCCCGGGAGAGGGTAGCGAAAACACCATATATTTT.

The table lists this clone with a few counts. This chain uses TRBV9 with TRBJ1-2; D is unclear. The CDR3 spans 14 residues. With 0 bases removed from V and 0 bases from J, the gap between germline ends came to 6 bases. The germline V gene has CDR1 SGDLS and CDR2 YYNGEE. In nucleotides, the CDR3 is TGTGCCAGCAGCGTAGCGGACTCTAACTATGGCTACACCTTC. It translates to CASSVADSNYGYTF.

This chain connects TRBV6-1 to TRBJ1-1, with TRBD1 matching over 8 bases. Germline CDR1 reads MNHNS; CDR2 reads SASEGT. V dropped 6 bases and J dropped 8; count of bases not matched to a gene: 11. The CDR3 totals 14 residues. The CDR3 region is CASRETGAVGEAFF. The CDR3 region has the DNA TGTGCCAGCAGGGAGACAGGGGCGGTGGGGGAAGCTTTCTTT.

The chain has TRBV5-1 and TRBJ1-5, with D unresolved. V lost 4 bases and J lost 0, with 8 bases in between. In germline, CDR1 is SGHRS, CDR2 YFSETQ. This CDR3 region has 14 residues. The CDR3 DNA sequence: TGCGCCAGCAGCCCCGACAATAGCAATCAGCCCCAGCATTTT. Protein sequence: CASSPDNSNQPQHF.